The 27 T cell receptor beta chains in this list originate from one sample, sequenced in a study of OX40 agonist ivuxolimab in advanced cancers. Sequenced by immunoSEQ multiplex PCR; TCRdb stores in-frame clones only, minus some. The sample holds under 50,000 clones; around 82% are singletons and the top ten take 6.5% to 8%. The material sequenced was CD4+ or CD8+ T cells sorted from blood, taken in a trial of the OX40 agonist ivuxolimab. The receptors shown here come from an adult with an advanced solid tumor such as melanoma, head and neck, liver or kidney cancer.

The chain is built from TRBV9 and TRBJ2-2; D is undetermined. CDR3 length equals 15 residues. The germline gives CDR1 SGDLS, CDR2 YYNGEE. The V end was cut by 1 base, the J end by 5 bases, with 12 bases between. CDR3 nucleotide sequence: TGTGCCAGCAGCGTATCCAGGACCCCTACCGGGGAGCTGTTTTTT. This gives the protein CASSVSRTPTGELFF.

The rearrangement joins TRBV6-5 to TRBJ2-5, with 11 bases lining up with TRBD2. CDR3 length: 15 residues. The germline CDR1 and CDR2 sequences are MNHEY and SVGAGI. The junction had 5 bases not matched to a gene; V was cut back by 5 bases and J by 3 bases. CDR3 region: CASSPSGRTEETQYF. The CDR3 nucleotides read TGTGCCAGCAGTCCTAGCGGGAGGACGGAAGAGACCCAGTACTTC.

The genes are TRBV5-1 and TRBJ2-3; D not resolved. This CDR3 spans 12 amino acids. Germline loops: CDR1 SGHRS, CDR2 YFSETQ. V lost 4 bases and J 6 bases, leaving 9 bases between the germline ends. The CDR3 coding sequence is TGCGCCAGCAGCGTCCTTTTTGATACGCAGTATTTT. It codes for CASSVLFDTQYF.

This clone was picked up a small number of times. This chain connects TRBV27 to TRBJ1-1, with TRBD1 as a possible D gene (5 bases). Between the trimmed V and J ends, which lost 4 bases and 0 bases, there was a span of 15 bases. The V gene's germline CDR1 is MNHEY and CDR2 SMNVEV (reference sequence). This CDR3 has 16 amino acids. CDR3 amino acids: CASSSYRRNLNTEAFF. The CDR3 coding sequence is TGTGCCAGCAGTTCGTACAGGAGAAATTTGAACACTGAAGCTTTCTTT.

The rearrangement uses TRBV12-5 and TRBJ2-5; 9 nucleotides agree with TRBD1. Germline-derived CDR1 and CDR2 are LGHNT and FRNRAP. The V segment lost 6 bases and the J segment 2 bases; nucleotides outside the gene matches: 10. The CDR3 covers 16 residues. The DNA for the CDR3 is TGTGCTAGTGGCCCGACCCCGGGACAGGGACAAGAGACCCAGTACTTC. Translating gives CASGPTPGQGQETQYF.

The CDR3 coding sequence is TGTGCCAGCAGTTCGGACAATCGAGCTGGAGATACGCAGTATTTT. It is translated as CASSSDNRAGDTQYF. The chain couples TRBV27 to TRBJ2-3; the D gene is possibly TRBD1 (5 bases). There are 15 residues in the CDR3. Trimming removed 4 bases from V and 5 bases from J, with 16 bases in between. In germline, CDR1 is MNHEY, CDR2 SMNVEV (reference sequence).

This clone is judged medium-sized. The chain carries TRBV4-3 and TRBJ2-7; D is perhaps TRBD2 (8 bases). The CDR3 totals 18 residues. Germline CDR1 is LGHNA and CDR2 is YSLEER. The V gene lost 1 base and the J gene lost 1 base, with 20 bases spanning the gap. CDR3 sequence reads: CASSQAIPGGGISYEQYF. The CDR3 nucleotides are TGCGCCAGCAGCCAAGCCATACCGGGAGGGGGCATATCCTACGAGCAGTACTTC.

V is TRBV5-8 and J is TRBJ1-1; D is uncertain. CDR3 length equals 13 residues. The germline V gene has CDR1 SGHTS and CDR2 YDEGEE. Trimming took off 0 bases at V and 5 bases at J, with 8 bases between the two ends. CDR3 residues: CASSLEGGTEAFF. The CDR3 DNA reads TGTGCCAGCAGCTTGGAGGGAGGGACTGAAGCTTTCTTT.

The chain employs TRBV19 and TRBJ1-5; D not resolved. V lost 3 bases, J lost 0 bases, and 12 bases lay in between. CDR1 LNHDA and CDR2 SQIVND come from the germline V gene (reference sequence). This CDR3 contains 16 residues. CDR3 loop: CASSISGANSNQPQHF. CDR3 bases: TGTGCCAGTAGTATTTCGGGCGCTAATAGCAATCAGCCCCAGCATTTT.

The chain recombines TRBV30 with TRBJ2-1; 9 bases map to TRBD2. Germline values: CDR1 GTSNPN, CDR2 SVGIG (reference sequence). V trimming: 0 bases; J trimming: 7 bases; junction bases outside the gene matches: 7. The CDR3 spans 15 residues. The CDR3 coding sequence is TGTGCCTGGAGTGTTGCGGGAGGGCCATTGAATGAGCAGTTCTTC. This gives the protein CAWSVAGGPLNEQFF.

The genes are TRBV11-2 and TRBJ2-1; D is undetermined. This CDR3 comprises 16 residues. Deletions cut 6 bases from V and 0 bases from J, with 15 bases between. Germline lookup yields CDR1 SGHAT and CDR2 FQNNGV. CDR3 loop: CASRALMGSSYNEQFF. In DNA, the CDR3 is TGTGCCAGCAGAGCCCTCATGGGCTCCTCCTACAATGAGCAGTTCTTC.

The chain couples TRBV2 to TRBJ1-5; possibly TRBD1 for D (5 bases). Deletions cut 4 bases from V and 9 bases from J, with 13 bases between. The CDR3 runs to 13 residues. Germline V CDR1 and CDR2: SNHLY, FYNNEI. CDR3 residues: CASSGGGSWPQHF. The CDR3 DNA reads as TGTGCCAGCAGTGGTGGGGGAAGTTGGCCCCAGCATTTT.

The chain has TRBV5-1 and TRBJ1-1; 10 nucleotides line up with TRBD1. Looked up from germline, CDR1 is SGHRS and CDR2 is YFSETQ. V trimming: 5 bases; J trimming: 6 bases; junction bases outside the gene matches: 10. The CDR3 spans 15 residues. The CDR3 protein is CASSSGQGDYSEAFF. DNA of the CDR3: TGCGCCAGCAGTAGTGGACAGGGGGACTATTCTGAAGCTTTCTTT.

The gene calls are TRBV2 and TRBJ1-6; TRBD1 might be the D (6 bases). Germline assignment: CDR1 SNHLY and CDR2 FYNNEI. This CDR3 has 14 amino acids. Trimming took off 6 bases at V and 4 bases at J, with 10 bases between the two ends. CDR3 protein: CASREQGYNSPLHF. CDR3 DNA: TGTGCCAGCAGGGAACAGGGATATAATTCACCCCTCCACTTT. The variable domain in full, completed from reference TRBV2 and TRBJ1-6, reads EPEVTQTPSHQVTQMGQEVILRCVPISNHLYFYWYRQILGQKVEFLVSFYNNEISEKSEIFDDQFSVERPDGSNFTLKIRSTKLEDSAMYFCASREQGYNSPLHFGNGTRLTVT.

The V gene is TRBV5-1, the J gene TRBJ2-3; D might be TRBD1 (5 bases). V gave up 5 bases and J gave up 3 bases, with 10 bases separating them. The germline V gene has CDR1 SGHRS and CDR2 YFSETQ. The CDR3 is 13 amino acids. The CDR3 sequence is CASRRGLTDTQYF. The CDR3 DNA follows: TGCGCCAGCAGAAGGGGCTTGACAGATACGCAGTATTTT.

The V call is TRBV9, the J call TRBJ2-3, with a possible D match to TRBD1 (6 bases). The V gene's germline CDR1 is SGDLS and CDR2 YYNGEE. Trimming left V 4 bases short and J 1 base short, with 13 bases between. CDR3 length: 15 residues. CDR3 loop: CASSPRTDRTDTQYF. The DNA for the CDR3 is TGTGCCAGCAGCCCCCGGACAGATCGCACAGATACGCAGTATTTT.

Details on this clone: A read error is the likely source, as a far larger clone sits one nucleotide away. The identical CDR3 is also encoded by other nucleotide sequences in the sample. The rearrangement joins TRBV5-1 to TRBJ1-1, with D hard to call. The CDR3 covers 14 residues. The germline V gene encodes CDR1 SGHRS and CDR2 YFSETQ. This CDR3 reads CASSWLAVNTEAFF. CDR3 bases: TGCGCCAGCAGCTGGCTCGCGGTGAACACTGAAGCCTTCTTT.

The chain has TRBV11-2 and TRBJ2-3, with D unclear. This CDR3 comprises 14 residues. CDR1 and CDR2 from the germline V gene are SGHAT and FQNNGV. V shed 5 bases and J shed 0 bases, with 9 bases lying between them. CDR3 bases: TGTGCCAGCAGCCCCGTACTAAGCACAGATACGCAGTATTTT. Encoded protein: CASSPVLSTDTQYF.

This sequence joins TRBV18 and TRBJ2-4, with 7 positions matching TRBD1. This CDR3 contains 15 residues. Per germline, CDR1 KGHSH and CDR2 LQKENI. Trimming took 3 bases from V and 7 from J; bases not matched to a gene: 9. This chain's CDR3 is CASSPSGQNSNIQYF. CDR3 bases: TGTGCCAGCTCACCTTCGGGACAGAACTCGAACATTCAGTACTTC.

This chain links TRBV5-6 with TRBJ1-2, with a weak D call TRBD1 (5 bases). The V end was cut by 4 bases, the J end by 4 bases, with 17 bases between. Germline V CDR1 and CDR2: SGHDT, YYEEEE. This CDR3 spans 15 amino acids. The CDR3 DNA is TGTGCCAGCAGCCTACCGGGACGGCTTAGCTATGGCTACACCTTC. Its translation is CASSLPGRLSYGYTF. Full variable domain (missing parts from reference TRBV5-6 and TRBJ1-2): DAGVTQSPTHLIKTRGQQVTLRCSPKSGHDTVSWYQQALGQGPQFIFQYYEEEERQRGNFPDRFSGHQFPNYSSELNVNALLLGDSALYLCASSLPGRLSYGYTFGSGTRLTVV.

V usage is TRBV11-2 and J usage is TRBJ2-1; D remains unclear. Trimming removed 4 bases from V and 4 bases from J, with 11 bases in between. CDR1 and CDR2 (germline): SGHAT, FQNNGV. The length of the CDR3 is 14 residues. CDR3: CASSYILTYNEQFF. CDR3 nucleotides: TGTGCCAGCAGCTACATACTCACATACAATGAGCAGTTCTTC.

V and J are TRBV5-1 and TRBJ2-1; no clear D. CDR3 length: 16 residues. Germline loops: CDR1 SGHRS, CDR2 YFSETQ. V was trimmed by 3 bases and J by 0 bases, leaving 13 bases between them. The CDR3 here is CASSSLPKSSYNEQFF. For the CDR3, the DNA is TGCGCCAGCAGCTCCCTACCCAAGAGCTCCTACAATGAGCAGTTCTTC.

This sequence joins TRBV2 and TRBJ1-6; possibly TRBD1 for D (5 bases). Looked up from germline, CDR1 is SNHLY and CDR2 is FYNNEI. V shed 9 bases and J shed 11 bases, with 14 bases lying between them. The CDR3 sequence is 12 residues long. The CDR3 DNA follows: TGTGCCAGGAGACGGGGGACGGCACCCCTCCACTTT. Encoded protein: CARRRGTAPLHF.

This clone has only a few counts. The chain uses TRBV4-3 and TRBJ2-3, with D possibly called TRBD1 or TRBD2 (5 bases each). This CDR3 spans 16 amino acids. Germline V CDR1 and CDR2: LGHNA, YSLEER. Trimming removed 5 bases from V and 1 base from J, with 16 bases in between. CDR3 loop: CASSAALWGRTDTQYF. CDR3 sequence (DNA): TGCGCCAGCAGCGCGGCGTTATGGGGACGCACAGATACGCAGTATTTT.

The DNA for the CDR3 is TGTGCCAGCAGTTACAGCAGGAGTACTGAAGCTTTCTTT. Its protein product is CASSYSRSTEAFF. V is TRBV6-5 and J is TRBJ1-1; the D is unclear. Germline V gene lookup returns CDR1 MNHEY and CDR2 SVGAGI. V gave up 2 bases and J gave up 5 bases, with 9 bases separating them. This CDR3 spans 13 amino acids.

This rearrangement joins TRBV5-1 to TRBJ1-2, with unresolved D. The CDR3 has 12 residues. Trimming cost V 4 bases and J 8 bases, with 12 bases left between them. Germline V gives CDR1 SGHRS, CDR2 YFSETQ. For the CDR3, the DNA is TGCGCCAGCAGCCAGGATGCCAGCGGCTACACCTTC. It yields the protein CASSQDASGYTF.

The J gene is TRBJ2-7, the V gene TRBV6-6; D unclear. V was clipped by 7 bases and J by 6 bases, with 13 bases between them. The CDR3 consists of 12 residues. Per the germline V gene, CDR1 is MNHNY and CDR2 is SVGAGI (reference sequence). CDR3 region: CASNAAESEQYF. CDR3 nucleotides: TGTGCCAGCAACGCCGCTGAGAGCGAGCAGTACTTC.